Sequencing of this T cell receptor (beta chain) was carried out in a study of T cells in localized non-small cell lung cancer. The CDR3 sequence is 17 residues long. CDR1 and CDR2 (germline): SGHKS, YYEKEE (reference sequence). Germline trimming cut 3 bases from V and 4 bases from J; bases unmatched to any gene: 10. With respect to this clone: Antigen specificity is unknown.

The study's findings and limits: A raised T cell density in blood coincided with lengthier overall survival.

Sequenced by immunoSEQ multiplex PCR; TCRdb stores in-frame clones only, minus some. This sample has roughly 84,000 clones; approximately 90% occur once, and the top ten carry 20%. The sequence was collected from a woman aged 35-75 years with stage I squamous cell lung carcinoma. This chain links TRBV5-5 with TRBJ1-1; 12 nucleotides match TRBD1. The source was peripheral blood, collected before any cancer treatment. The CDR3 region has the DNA TGTGCCAGCAGCTCTCCGGGACAGGGGGCTACGGGCACTGAAGCTTTCTTT. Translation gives CASSSPGQGATGTEAFF.